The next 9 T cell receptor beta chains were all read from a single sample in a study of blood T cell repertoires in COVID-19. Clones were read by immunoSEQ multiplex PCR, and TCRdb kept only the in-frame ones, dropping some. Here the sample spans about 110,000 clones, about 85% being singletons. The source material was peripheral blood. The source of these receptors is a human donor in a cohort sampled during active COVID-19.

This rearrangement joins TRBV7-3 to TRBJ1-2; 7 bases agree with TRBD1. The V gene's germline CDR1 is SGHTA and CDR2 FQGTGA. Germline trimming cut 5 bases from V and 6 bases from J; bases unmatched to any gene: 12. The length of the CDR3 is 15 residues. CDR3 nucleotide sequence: TGTGCCAGCAGCCCAGGGGGGCAGGCTAGTAATGGCTACACCTTC. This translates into CASSPGGQASNGYTF. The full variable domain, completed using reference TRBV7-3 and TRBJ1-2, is GAGVSQTPSNKVTEKGKYVELRCDPISGHTALYWYRQSLGQGPEFLIYFQGTGAADDSGLPNDRFFAVRPEGSVSTLKIQRTERGDSAVYLCASSPGGQASNGYTFGSGTRLTVV.

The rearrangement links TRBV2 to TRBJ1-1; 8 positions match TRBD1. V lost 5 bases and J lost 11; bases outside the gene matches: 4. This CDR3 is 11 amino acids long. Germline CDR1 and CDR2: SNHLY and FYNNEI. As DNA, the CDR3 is TGTGCCAGCAGTCCGGACAGGGAGGCTTTCTTT. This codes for CASSPDREAFF.

CDR3 in amino acids: CAKGRDRCNTQYF. The CDR3 nucleotides are TGTGCCAAAGGCCGGGACAGATGTAATACGCAGTATTTT. This sequence joins TRBV19 and TRBJ2-3; 7 bases line up with TRBD1. There are 13 residues in the CDR3. The junction had 11 bases not matched to a gene; V was cut back by 10 bases and J by 7 bases. The germline V gene encodes CDR1 LNHDA and CDR2 SQIVND (reference sequence).

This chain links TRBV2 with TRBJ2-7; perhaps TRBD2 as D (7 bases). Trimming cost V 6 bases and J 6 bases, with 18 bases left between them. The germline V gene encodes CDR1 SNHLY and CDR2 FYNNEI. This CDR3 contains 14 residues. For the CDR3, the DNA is TGTGCCAGCAGGGTAGGACTAGTCAGGGGCGAGCAGTACTTC. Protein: CASRVGLVRGEQYF.

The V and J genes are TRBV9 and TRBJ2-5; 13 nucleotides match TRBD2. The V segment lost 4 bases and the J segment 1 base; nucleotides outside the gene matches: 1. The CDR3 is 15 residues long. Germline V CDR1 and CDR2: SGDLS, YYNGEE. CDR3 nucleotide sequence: TGTGCCAGCAGCTGGACTAGCGGGGGCCAAGAGACCCAGTACTTC. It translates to CASSWTSGGQETQYF.

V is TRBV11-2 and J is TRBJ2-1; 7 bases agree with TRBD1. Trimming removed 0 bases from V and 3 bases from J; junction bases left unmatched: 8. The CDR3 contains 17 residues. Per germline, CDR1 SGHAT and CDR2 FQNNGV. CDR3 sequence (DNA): TGTGCCAGCAGCTTAGACCAGGGACAGATTTACTACAATGAGCAGTTCTTC. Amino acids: CASSLDQGQIYYNEQFF.

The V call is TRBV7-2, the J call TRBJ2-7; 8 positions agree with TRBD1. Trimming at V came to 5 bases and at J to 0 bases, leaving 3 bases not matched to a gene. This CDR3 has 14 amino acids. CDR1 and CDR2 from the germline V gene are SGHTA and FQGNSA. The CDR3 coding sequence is TGTGCCAGCAGCCGGGACAGGTACTCCTACGAGCAGTACTTC. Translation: CASSRDRYSYEQYF.

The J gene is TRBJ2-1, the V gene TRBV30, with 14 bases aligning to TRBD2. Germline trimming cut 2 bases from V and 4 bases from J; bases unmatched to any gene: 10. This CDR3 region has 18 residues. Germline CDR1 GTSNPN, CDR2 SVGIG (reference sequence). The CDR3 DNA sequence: TGTGCCTGGAGTCTGTTGAGACTAGCGGGGGGGCCATACAATGAGCAGTTCTTC. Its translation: CAWSLLRLAGGPYNEQFF.

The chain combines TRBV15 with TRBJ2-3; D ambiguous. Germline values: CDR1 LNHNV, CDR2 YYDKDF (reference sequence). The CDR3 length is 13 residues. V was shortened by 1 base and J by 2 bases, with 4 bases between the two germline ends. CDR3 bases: TGTGCCACCAGCAGAGTTTACACAGATACGCAGTATTTT. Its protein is CATSRVYTDTQYF.